The 21 T cell receptor beta chains in this list originate from one sample, sequenced in a study of CD8 T cells in ankylosing spondylitis. General study points: A TCR beta motif of several highly homologous variants seemed to mark ankylosing spondylitis blood.

Antigen specificity for these receptors is unknown. TCRdb reanalysed the 5' RACE reads using MiXCR and keeps one entry per CDR3 protein. The data show 470,000 or so distinct CDR3 sequences, roughly a quarter seen once. The sequenced sample consisted of blood, either unsorted or a sorted T cell fraction (not recorded which). These receptors were collected from a male donor with ankylosing spondylitis.

The chain couples TRBV24-1 to TRBJ2-3; 9 bases line up with TRBD2. The CDR3 spans 15 residues. With 9 bases clipped from V and 11 bases from J, the junction kept 17 bases outside the gene matches. From germline, CDR1 is KGHDR and CDR2 SFDVKD. The CDR3 sequence is CATSAGTSNSLLQYF. The DNA for the CDR3 is TGTGCCACCTCGGCCGGGACTAGCAACTCCCTGTTGCAGTATTTT.

CDR3 coding DNA: TGTGCCAGCAGCCCGCAGCCCAATCAGCCCCAGCATTTT. It codes for CASSPQPNQPQHF. This rearrangement joins TRBV7-2 to TRBJ1-5; no firm D call. The CDR3 spans 13 residues. Germline CDR1 is SGHTA and CDR2 is FQGNSA. V was clipped by 5 bases and J by 3 bases, with 8 bases between them.

This chain uses TRBV7-4 with TRBJ2-4; D remains unclear. The CDR3 extends over 16 amino acids. Germline values: CDR1 SGHVT, CDR2 SQSDAQ. V was pared by 0 bases and J by 3 bases, with 12 bases between. The CDR3 DNA sequence: TGTGCCAGCAGCTTAGCTTGGGCGCTCGTCAAAAACATTCAGTACTTC. Translating gives CASSLAWALVKNIQYF. Drawing the rest from reference TRBV7-4 and TRBJ2-4, the complete variable domain is GAGVSQSPRYKVAKRGRDVALRCDSISGHVTLYWYRQTLGQGSEVLTYSQSDAQRDKSGRPSGRFSAERPERSVSTLKIQRTEQGDSAVYLCASSLAWALVKNIQYFGAGTRLSVL.

The chain combines TRBV20-1 with TRBJ2-1; TRBD2 aligns across 10 bases. The CDR3 has 15 residues. The V and J ends lost 0 bases and 6 bases, in that order; junction bases with no gene match: 5. Germline V gene sequence: CDR1 DFQATT, CDR2 SNEGSKA (reference sequence). CDR3: CSARDPAGGGNEQFF. CDR3 coding DNA: TGCAGTGCTAGAGATCCAGCGGGAGGGGGCAATGAGCAGTTCTTC.

The J gene is TRBJ1-2, the V gene TRBV6-2 or TRBV6-3; no clear D gene. Germline V gene sequence: CDR1 MNHEY, CDR2 SVGEGT. Deletions cut 5 bases from V and 8 bases from J, with 12 bases between. The CDR3 consists of 12 residues. CDR3 residues: CASSLLLAGYTF. CDR3 DNA sequence: TGTGCCAGCAGTCTCCTCTTGGCCGGCTACACCTTC.

The table lists this clonotype with a few counts. The rearrangement joins TRBV7-4 to TRBJ1-1; D uncertain. The CDR3 is made up of 18 amino acids. The germline V gene encodes CDR1 SGHVT and CDR2 SQSDAQ. V was shortened by 4 bases and J by 0 bases, with 21 bases between the two germline ends. The CDR3 region has the DNA TGTGCCAGCAGCTCACGCCGGACGGAACGTTCTATGAACACTGAAGCTTTCTTT. Protein product: CASSSRRTERSMNTEAFF. The full variable domain, in which reference TRBV7-4 and TRBJ1-1 provide the parts outside the CDR3, is GAGVSQSPRYKVAKRGRDVALRCDSISGHVTLYWYRQTLGQGSEVLTYSQSDAQRDKSGRPSGRFSAERPERSVSTLKIQRTEQGDSAVYLCASSSRRTERSMNTEAFFGQGTRLTVV.

CDR3 amino acids: CASSFDGRDTQYF. The DNA of the CDR3 is TGTGCCAGCAGCTTCGACGGTCGAGATACGCAGTATTTT. The rearrangement links TRBV11-3 to TRBJ2-3; D gene unclear. Per germline, CDR1 SGHNT and CDR2 YENEEA. This CDR3 comprises 13 residues. Trimming pared 3 bases from V and 5 bases from J, leaving 9 bases between.

The CDR3 loop reads CATSDLQIGSRDEQFF. In nucleotides, the CDR3 is TGTGCCACCAGTGATTTGCAAATTGGGAGTCGGGATGAGCAGTTCTTC. This chain joins TRBV24-1 and TRBJ2-1; D is perhaps TRBD2 (5 bases). V lost 0 bases and J 8 bases, leaving 16 bases between the germline ends. CDR1 is KGHDR, CDR2 SFDVKD, per germline. The length of the CDR3 is 16 residues.

This clonotype was counted ten times or more. The chain uses TRBV5-1 and TRBJ1-4; D remains unclear. The germline V gene has CDR1 SGHRS and CDR2 YFSETQ. Trimming took off 5 bases at V and 0 bases at J, with 8 bases between the two ends. The CDR3 consists of 14 residues. CDR3 region: CASRGVSTNEKLFF. The CDR3 bases are TGCGCCAGCAGGGGCGTCTCAACTAATGAAAAACTGTTTTTT.

This rearrangement joins TRBV5-1 to TRBJ2-1; D is possibly TRBD1 or TRBD2 (8 bases each). V dropped 0 bases and J dropped 4 bases, with 20 bases sitting between them. Germline V gives CDR1 SGHRS, CDR2 YFSETQ. The CDR3 is 18 amino acids. The CDR3, as DNA: TGCGCCAGCAGCTTGGGGTACAGGGGGACTAGAGAGTACAATGAGCAGTTCTTC. As protein: CASSLGYRGTREYNEQFF. The whole variable domain, remainder taken from reference TRBV5-1 and TRBJ2-1, is KAGVTQTPRYLIKTRGQQVTLSCSPISGHRSVSWYQQTPGQGLQFLFEYFSETQRNKGNFPGRFSGRQFSNSRSEMNVSTLELGDSALYLCASSLGYRGTREYNEQFFGPGTRLTVL.

This clonotype has only a few counts. The gene calls are TRBV7-9 and TRBJ1-5, with D unresolved. The CDR3 has 15 residues. Between the trimmed V and J ends, which lost 2 bases and 4 bases, there was a span of 12 bases. Germline lookup yields CDR1 SEHNR and CDR2 FQNEAQ (reference sequence). The CDR3 loop reads CASSLSGRGNQPQHF. DNA for the CDR3: TGTGCCAGCAGCTTATCGGGCCGAGGGAATCAGCCCCAGCATTTT.

This clonotype came up many times. The rearrangement uses TRBV11-1 and TRBJ1-1; a weak D match, TRBD1 (5 bases). The germline CDR1 and CDR2 sequences are SGHAT and FQDESV (reference sequence). This CDR3 is built from 18 residues. V lost 1 base and J lost 0, with 18 bases in between. The DNA for the CDR3 is TGTGCCAGCAGCTTAGGGGGGATCGGGAAGAGGATGAACACTGAAGCTTTCTTT. This gives the protein CASSLGGIGKRMNTEAFF.

This chain links TRBV11-2 with TRBJ2-5; 10 bases fit TRBD2. Trimming took 1 base from V and 5 from J; bases not matched to a gene: 16. The CDR3 spans 19 residues. Germline CDR1 SGHAT, CDR2 FQNNGV. The CDR3 coding sequence is TGTGCCAGCAGCTTAGGGGGGATGTCTAGCGGGAGCACTTTGGAGACCCAGTACTTC. Protein: CASSLGGMSSGSTLETQYF. Based on the CDR3 plus reference TRBV11-2 and TRBJ2-5, the full variable domain is EAGVAQSPRYKIIEKRQSVAFWCNPISGHATLYWYQQILGQGPKLLIQFQNNGVVDDSQLPKDRFSAERLKGVDSTLKIQPAKLEDSAVYLCASSLGGMSSGSTLETQYFGPGTRLLVL.

The V and J genes are TRBV4-2 and TRBJ2-4; D is uncertain. Deletions cut 0 bases from V and 0 bases from J, with 12 bases between. Per the germline V gene, CDR1 is LGHNA and CDR2 is YNFKEQ. CDR3 length equals 17 residues. CDR3 DNA: TGTGCCAGCAGCCAAGACCGGCTAGAGCTAGCCAAAAACATTCAGTACTTC. Amino acids: CASSQDRLELAKNIQYF.

This chain's CDR3 is CASISRTGYGYTF. The CDR3 DNA reads as TGTGCCAGTATCTCCCGGACGGGCTATGGCTACACCTTC. The chain links TRBV19 to TRBJ1-2; no firm D call. Germline CDR1 reads LNHDA; CDR2 reads SQIVND (reference sequence). V lost 7 bases, J lost 4 bases, and 13 bases lay in between. The CDR3 has 13 amino acids.

This clonotype was counted a few times. V gene TRBV24-1 combines with J gene TRBJ2-1, with D perhaps matching TRBD2 (6 bases). This CDR3 comprises 18 residues. Between the trimmed V and J ends, which lost 3 bases and 7 bases, there was a span of 24 bases. Germline V gives CDR1 KGHDR, CDR2 SFDVKD. CDR3 in amino acids: CATSDPRQKEGLRNEQFF. The CDR3, as DNA: TGTGCCACCAGTGATCCGCGACAGAAGGAGGGTTTGCGGAATGAGCAGTTCTTC.

The gene calls are TRBV20-1 and TRBJ2-3, with no clear D. V lost 0 bases to trimming and J lost 8 bases, with 12 bases between them. The CDR3 runs to 13 residues. Germline V gives CDR1 DFQATT, CDR2 SNEGSKA (reference sequence). The DNA for the CDR3 is TGCAGTGCTAGAGAAATAAGGCAACCTACGCAGTATTTT. It translates to CSAREIRQPTQYF.

The CDR3 is CASSLLVGTFYNEQFF. For the CDR3, the DNA is TGTGCCAGCAGCCTCCTCGTCGGGACTTTTTACAATGAGCAGTTCTTC. The chain links TRBV7-9 to TRBJ2-1; tentative D call: TRBD2 (6 bases). Trimming took off 5 bases at V and 4 bases at J, with 18 bases between the two ends. The CDR3 extends over 16 amino acids. Germline-derived CDR1 and CDR2 are SEHNR and FQNEAQ (reference sequence). Combining the CDR3 with reference TRBV7-9 and TRBJ2-1 gives the whole variable domain DTGVSQNPRHKITKRGQNVTFRCDPISEHNRLYWYRQTLGQGPEFLTYFQNEAQLEKSRLLSDRFSAERPKGSFSTLEIQRTEQGDSAMYLCASSLLVGTFYNEQFFGPGTRLTVL.

The table lists this clonotype with a few counts. The V and J genes are TRBV10-3 and TRBJ1-2; tentatively, D is TRBD1 (5 bases). The germline V gene has CDR1 ENHRY and CDR2 SYGVKD. The CDR3 runs to 14 residues. V shed 0 bases and J shed 10 bases, with 15 bases lying between them. CDR3 bases: TGTGCCATCAGTGAGTCGACTGGGGCACCGGACTACACCTTC. It is translated as CAISESTGAPDYTF.

This clonotype was seen only a few times. This chain uses TRBV2 with TRBJ2-1; 11 bases fit TRBD2. V lost 6 bases to trimming and J lost 8 bases; unmatched junction nucleotides: 9. CDR3 size: 15 residues. Germline lookup yields CDR1 SNHLY and CDR2 FYNNEI. The CDR3 region has the DNA TGTGCCAGCAGGCAACTAGCGGGAGTGTTCGATGAGCAGTTCTTC. As protein: CASRQLAGVFDEQFF. The variable domain in full, completed from reference TRBV2 and TRBJ2-1, reads EPEVTQTPSHQVTQMGQEVILRCVPISNHLYFYWYRQILGQKVEFLVSFYNNEISEKSEIFDDQFSVERPDGSNFTLKIRSTKLEDSAMYFCASRQLAGVFDEQFFGPGTRLTVL.

The table lists this clonotype with a few counts. The rearrangement joins TRBV5-1 to TRBJ2-1; 11 nucleotides agree with TRBD2. Per germline, CDR1 SGHRS and CDR2 YFSETQ. This CDR3 contains 17 residues. V dropped 4 bases and J dropped 1; count of bases not matched to a gene: 7. DNA for the CDR3: TGCGCCAGCAGCGGGGGTGGGACTAGCGGATCCTACAATGAGCAGTTCTTC. Translating gives CASSGGGTSGSYNEQFF. Full variable domain (remainder filled in from reference TRBV5-1 and TRBJ2-1): KAGVTQTPRYLIKTRGQQVTLSCSPISGHRSVSWYQQTPGQGLQFLFEYFSETQRNKGNFPGRFSGRQFSNSRSEMNVSTLELGDSALYLCASSGGGTSGSYNEQFFGPGTRLTVL.